The sequence of this T cell receptor beta chain was determined in a study of blood T cell repertoires in COVID-19. About the study: The United States, Italy and Spain provided the acute and convalescent COVID-19 samples. The cDNA or gDNA used as material had been derived from T cells, B-cell-depleted T cells, or PBMCs.

Under the authors' procedure: Estimates of nucleated cell counts were drawn from the amplification of reference gene primers. Profiled with immunoSEQ multiplex PCR; TCRdb holds only in-frame clones, not every one. Clone size and V and J calls were adopted from that table, with D and trimming inferred from the DNA. The sample shows over 20,000 clones, about 91% of them seen only once. Germline V gene data show CDR1 as MGHRA and CDR2 as YSYEKL. The CDR3 totals 16 residues. Trimming removed 4 bases from V and 0 bases from J; junction bases left unmatched: 7. The sample taken for sequencing was peripheral blood. V usage is TRBV4-1 and J usage is TRBJ2-3; 7 nucleotides match TRBD1. The receptor comes from a woman in her 70s with active COVID-19. The CDR3 DNA follows: TGCGCCAGCAGCCTTACTACAGGGGAGAGCACAGATACGCAGTATTTT. It yields the protein CASSLTTGESTDTQYF.